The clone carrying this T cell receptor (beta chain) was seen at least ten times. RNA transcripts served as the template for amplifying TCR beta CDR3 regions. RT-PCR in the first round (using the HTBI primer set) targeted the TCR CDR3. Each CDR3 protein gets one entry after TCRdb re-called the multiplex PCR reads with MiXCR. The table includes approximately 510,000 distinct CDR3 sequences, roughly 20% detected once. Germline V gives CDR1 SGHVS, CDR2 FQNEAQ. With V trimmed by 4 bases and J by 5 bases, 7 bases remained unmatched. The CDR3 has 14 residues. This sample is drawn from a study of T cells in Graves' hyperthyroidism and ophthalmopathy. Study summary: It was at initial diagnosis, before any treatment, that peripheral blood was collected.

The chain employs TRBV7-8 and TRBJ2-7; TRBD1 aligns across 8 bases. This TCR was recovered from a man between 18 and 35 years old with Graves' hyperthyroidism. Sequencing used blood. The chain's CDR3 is CASSSDREANEQYF. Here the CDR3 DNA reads TGTGCCAGCAGCTCGGACAGGGAAGCCAACGAGCAGTACTTC.